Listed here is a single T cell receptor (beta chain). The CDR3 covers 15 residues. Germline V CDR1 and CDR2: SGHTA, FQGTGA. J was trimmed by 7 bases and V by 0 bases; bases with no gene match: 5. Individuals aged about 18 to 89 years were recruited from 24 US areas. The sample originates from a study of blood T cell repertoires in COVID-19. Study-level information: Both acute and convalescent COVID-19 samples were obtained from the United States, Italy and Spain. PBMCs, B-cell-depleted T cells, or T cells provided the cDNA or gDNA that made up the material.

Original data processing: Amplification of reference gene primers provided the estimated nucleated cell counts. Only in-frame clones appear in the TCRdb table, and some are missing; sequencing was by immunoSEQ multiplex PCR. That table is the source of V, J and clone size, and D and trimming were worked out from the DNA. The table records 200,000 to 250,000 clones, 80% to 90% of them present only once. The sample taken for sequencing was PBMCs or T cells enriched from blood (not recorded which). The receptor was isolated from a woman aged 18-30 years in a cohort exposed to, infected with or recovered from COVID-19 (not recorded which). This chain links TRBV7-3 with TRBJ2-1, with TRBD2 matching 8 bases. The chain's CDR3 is CASSLTGGRTNEQFF. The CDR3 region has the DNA TGTGCCAGCAGCTTAACGGGCGGGAGGACAAATGAGCAGTTCTTC.